The 4 T cell receptor beta chains below all came from one sample that was sequenced in a study of molecular identifiers for immune sequencing clone quantification. TCRdb called the PCR reads again in MiXCR, with one record for every CDR3 protein. Found here are some 10,000 distinct CDR3 sequences, less than 20% of them singletons; the top ten hold around 1.5%. Sequencing was carried out using naive CD8+ T cells from blood, with Jurkat cell RNA spiked in. Subset described: FACS-sorted CD8+CD4-CCR7+CD45RA+ naive T cells. These receptors were taken from a human donor in good health. Some libraries in this study had Jurkat cell RNA spiked in.

This clonotype is categorized as medium-sized. The gene calls are TRBV19 and TRBJ2-1; 7 positions agree with TRBD2. Trimming at V came to 5 bases and at J to 3 bases, leaving 7 bases not matched to a gene. CDR1 is LNHDA and CDR2 is SQIVND in the germline V gene (reference sequence). This CDR3 is 15 amino acids long. The DNA for the CDR3 is TGTGCCAGTAGTCCAGCGGGGAACCTCTACAATGAGCAGTTCTTC. Translated, it gives CASSPAGNLYNEQFF.

This clonotype is judged medium-sized. V and J are TRBV7-8 and TRBJ2-3, with 9 bases identical to TRBD2. Trimming took 6 bases from V and 2 from J; bases not matched to a gene: 3. The germline CDR1 and CDR2 sequences are SGHVS and FQNEAQ. This CDR3 is built from 14 residues. The CDR3 nucleotides are TGTGCCAGCAGATCTAGCGGGGCCACAGATACGCAGTATTTT. Translated, it gives CASRSSGATDTQYF.

In its sample, this clonotype was seen many times. The chain couples TRBV6-2 or TRBV6-3 to TRBJ2-7; D possibly corresponds to TRBD2 (5 bases). CDR3 size: 12 residues. Germline V gene lookup returns CDR1 MNHEY and CDR2 SVGEGT. Trimming cost V 8 bases and J 3 bases, with 11 bases left between them. The CDR3 coding sequence is TGTGCCAGCTGGACTGCCTACTACGAGCAGTACTTC. Translation: CASWTAYYEQYF.

Details on this clonotype: This CDR3 fails to terminate in the conserved phenylalanine or tryptophan, so it likely reflects a read error. The V and J genes are TRBV11-2 and TRBJ1-1; D remains unclear. Germline V gene sequence: CDR1 SGHAT, CDR2 FQNNGV. CDR3 length equals 15 residues. V was cut by 2 bases and J by 0 bases, with 10 bases left in between. The CDR3 sequence is CASSLSRVMNTEAFS. The CDR3 bases are TGTGCCAGCAGCTTAAGTCGGGTCATGAACACTGAAGCTTTCTCT.